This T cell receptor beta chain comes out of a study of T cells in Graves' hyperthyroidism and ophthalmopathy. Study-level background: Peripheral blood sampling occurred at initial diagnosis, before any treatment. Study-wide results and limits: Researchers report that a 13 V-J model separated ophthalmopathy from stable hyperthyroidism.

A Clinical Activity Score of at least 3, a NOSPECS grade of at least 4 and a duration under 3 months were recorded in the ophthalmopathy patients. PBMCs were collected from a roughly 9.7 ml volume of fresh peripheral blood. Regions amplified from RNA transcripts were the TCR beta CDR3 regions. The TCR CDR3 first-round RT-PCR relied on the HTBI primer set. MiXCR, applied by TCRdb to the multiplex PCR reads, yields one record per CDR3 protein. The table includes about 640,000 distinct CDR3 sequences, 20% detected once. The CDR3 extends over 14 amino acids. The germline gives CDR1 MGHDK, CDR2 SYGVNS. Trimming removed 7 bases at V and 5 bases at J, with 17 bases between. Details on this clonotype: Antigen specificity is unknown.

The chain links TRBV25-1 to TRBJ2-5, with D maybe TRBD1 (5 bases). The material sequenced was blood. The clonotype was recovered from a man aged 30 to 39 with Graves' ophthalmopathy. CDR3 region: CASTPRSGKETQYF. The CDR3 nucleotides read TGTGCCAGCACGCCTCGGTCAGGGAAGGAGACCCAGTACTTC.